What follows is one T cell receptor (beta chain) and its context. CDR1 is SGHRS and CDR2 is YFSETQ in the germline V gene. Between the trimmed V and J ends, which lost 0 bases and 6 bases, there was a span of 11 bases. The CDR3 runs to 14 residues. The data were obtained in a study of blood T cell repertoires in COVID-19. About the study: Sites across the United States, Italy and Spain contributed samples from acute and convalescent COVID-19.

Sequencing used immunoSEQ multiplex PCR; TCRdb keeps in-frame clones, though not all of them. The table shows approximately 90,000 clones, with about 80% occurring only once. The sequenced sample was peripheral blood. This chain uses TRBV5-1 with TRBJ2-3; no definite D call. The clonotype comes from a woman aged 80 or older with acute or convalescent COVID-19. The CDR3 reads CASSLAGIPDTQYF. The CDR3 bases are TGCGCCAGCAGCTTGGCAGGCATACCTGATACGCAGTATTTT.